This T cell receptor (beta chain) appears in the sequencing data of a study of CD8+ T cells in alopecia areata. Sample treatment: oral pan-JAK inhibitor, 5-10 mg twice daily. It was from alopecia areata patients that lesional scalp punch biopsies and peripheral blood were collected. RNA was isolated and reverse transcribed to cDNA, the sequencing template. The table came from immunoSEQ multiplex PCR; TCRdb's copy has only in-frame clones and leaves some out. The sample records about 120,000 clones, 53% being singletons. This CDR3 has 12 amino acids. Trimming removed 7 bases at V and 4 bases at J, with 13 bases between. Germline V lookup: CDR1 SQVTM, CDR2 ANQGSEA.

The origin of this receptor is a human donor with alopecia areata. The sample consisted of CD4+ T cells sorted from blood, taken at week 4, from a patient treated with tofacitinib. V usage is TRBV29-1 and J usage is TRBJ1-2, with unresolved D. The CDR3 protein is CSASAGVYGYTF. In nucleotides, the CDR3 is TGCAGCGCCAGCGCCGGGGTCTATGGCTACACCTTC.